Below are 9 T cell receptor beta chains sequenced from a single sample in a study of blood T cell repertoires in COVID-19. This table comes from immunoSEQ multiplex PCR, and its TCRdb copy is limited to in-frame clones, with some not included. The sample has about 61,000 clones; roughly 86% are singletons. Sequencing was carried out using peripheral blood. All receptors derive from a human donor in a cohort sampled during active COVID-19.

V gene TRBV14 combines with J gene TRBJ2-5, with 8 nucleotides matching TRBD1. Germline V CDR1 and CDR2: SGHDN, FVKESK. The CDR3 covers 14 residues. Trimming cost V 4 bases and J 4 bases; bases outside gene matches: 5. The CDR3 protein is CASSRITGGETQYF. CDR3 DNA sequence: TGTGCCAGCAGCCGAATAACAGGGGGAGAGACCCAGTACTTC.

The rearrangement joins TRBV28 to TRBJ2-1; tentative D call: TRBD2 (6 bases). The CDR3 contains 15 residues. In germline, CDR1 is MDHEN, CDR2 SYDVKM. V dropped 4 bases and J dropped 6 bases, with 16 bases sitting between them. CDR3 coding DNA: TGTGCCAGCAGTTACAAACTAGCCTGGCGCAATGAGCAGTTCTTC. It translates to CASSYKLAWRNEQFF.

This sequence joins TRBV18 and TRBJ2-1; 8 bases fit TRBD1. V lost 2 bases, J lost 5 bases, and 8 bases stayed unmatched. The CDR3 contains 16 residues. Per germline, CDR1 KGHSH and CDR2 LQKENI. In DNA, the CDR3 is TGTGCCAGCTCACCATCTGGACAGGGATATAACAATGAGCAGTTCTTC. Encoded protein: CASSPSGQGYNNEQFF.

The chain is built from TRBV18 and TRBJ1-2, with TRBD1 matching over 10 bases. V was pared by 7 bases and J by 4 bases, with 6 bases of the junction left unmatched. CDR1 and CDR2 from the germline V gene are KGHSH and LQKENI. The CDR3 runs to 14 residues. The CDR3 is CASWDRGLPYGYTF. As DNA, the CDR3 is TGTGCCAGCTGGGACAGGGGCCTCCCCTATGGCTACACCTTC. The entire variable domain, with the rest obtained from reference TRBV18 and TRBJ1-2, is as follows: NAGVMQNPRHLVRRRGQEARLRCSPMKGHSHVYWYRQLPEEGLKFMVYLQKENIIDESGMPKERFSAEFPKEGPSILRIQQVVRGDSAAYFCASWDRGLPYGYTFGSGTRLTVV.

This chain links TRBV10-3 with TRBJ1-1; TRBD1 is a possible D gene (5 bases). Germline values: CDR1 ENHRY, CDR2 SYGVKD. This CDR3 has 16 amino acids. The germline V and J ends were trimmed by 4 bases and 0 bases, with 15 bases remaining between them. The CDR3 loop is CAISAEGGGVNTEAFF. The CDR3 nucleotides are TGTGCCATCAGTGCCGAGGGTGGGGGGGTGAACACTGAAGCTTTCTTT.

The CDR3 spells CASSQASSGVTQYF. Written as DNA, the CDR3 is TGTGCCAGCAGCCAAGCGAGTAGCGGGGTGACCCAGTACTTC. The chain combines TRBV14 with TRBJ2-5, with 8 bases lining up with TRBD2. Germline V gives CDR1 SGHDN, CDR2 FVKESK. The CDR3 has 14 residues. V lost 1 base and J lost 7; bases outside the gene matches: 5.

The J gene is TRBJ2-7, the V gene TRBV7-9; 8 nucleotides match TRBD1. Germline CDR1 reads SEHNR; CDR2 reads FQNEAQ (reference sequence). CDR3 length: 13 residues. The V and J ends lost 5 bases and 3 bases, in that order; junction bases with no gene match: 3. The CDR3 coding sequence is TGTGCCAGCAGCCGACAGGGGAACTACGAGCAGTACTTC. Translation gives CASSRQGNYEQYF.

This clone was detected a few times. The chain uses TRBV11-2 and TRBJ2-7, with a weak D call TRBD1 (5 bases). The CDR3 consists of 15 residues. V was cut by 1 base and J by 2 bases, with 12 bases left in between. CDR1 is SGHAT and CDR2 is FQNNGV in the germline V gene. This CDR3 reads CASSLGSGKPYEQYF. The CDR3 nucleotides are TGTGCCAGCAGCTTAGGGTCAGGGAAACCCTACGAGCAGTACTTC.

CDR3: CAVKGVNDNQPQHF. The CDR3 DNA reads as TGTGCCGTCAAGGGGGTTAACGACAATCAGCCCCAGCATTTT. The chain combines TRBV28 with TRBJ1-5; TRBD1 is a possible D gene (6 bases). V shed 11 bases and J shed 3 bases, with 17 bases lying between them. The CDR3 runs 14 residues. Germline CDR1 reads MDHEN; CDR2 reads SYDVKM. The full variable domain, its missing parts supplied by reference TRBV28 and TRBJ1-5, is DVKVTQSSRYLVKRTGEKVFLECVQDMDHENMFWYRQDPGLGLRLIYFSYDVKMKEKGDIPEGYSVSREKKERFSLILESASTNQTSMYLCAVKGVNDNQPQHFGDGTRLSIL.